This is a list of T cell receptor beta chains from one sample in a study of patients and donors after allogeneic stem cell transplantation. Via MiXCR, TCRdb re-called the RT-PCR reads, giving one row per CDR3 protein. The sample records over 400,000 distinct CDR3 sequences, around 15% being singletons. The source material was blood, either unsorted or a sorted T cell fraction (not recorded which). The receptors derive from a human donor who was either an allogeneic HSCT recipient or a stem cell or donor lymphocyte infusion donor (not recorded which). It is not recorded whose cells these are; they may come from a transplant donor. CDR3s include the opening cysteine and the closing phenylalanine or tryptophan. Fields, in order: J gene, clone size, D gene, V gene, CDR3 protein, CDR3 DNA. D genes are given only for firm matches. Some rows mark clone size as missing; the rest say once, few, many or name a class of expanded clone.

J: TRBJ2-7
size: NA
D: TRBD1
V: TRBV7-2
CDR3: CASSTRTGWANYEQYF
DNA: TGTGCCAGCAGCACCCGGACAGGGTGGGCGAACTACGAGCAGTACTTC

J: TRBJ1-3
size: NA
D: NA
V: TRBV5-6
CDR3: CASSSPGRYSGNTIYF
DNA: TGTGCCAGCAGCTCACCGGGACGGTACTCTGGAAACACCATATATTTT

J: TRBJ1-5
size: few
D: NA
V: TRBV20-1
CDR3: CSATWGQPQHF
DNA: TGCAGTGCTACTTGGGGTCAGCCCCAGCATTTT

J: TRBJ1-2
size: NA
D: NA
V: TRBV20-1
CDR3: CSAPTGHYGYTF
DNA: TGCAGTGCACCGACAGGACACTATGGCTACACCTTC

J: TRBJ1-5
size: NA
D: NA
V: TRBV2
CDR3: CASSSGFGNQPQHF
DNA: TGTGCCAGCAGTTCAGGGTTCGGCAATCAGCCCCAGCATTTT

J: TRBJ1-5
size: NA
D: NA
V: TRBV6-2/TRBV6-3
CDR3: CASSSGDQPQHF
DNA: TGTGCCAGCAGTTCGGGGGATCAGCCCCAGCATTTT

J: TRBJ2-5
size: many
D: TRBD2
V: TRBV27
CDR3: CASSQLAEKGTQYF
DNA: TGTGCCAGCAGTCAACTAGCGGAGAAGGGGACCCAGTACTTC

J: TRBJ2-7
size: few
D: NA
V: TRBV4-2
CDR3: CASPVQEEYEQYF
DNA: TGTGCCAGCCCCGTTCAAGAGGAATACGAGCAGTACTTC

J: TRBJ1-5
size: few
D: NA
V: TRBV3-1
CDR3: CASSHATGSSNQPQHF
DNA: TGTGCCAGCAGCCACGCTACAGGGTCCAGCAATCAGCCCCAGCATTTT

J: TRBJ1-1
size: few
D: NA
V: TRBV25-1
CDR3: CASSEYRLSEAFF
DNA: TGTGCCAGCAGTGAATATCGGTTATCTGAAGCTTTCTTT

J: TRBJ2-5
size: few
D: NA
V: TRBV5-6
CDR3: CASRLEFREETQYF
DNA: TGTGCCAGCAGACTCGAGTTCAGGGAAGAGACCCAGTACTTC

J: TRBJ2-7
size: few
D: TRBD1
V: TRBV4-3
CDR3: CASSKGQGYEQYF
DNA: TGCGCCAGCAGCAAAGGACAGGGGTACGAGCAGTACTTC

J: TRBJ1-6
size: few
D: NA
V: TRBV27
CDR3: CASRPAVLRNSPLHF
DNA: TGTGCCAGCAGGCCCGCAGTGTTGAGAAATTCACCCCTCCACTTT

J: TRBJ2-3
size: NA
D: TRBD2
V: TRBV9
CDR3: CASSVALPGTSGSTDTQYF
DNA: TGTGCCAGCAGCGTAGCCCTTCCTGGGACTAGCGGAAGCACAGATACGCAGTATTTT

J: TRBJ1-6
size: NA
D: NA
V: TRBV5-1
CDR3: CASSLAAGRHNSPLHF
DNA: TGCGCCAGCAGCTTGGCGGCCGGGCGCCATAATTCACCCCTCCACTTT

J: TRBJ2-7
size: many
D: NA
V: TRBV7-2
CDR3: CASSLGGRAEQYF
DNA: TGTGCCAGCAGCTTAGGGGGCAGGGCCGAGCAGTACTTC

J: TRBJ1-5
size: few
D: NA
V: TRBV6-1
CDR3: CASNWVRTNREKSNQPQHF
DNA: TGTGCCAGCAATTGGGTTCGTACTAACAGGGAGAAGAGCAATCAGCCCCAGCATTTT

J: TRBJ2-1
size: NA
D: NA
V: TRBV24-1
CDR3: CATSDSFRASPYNEQFF
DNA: TGTGCCACCAGTGATTCGTTCCGGGCTAGCCCCTACAATGAGCAGTTCTTC

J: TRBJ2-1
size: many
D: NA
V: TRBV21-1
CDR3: CASSLEDGYNEQFF
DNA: TGTGCCAGCAGCCTAGAGGACGGTTACAATGAGCAGTTCTTC

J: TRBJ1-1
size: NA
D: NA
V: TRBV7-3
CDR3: CASSSDNRNTEAFF
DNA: TGTGCCAGCAGTTCGGACAACCGAAACACTGAAGCTTTCTTT

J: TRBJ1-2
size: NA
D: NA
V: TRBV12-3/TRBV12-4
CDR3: CASSFWGKANGYTF
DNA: TGTGCCAGCAGTTTCTGGGGCAAAGCTAACGGCTACACCTTC

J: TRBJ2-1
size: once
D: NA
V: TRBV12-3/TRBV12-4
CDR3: CASSLSQAVNEQFF
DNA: TGTGCCAGCAGTTTAAGTCAGGCGGTCAATGAGCAGTTCTTC

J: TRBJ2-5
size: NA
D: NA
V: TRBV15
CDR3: CATSKLGLETQYF
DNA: TGTGCCACCAGCAAGTTGGGTCTAGAGACCCAGTACTTC

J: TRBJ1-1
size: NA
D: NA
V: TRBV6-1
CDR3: CASSDLGGTEAFF
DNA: TGTGCCAGCAGTGACCTAGGTGGCACTGAAGCTTTCTTT

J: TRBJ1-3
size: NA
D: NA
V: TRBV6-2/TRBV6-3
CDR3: CASSYGGAGNTIYF
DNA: TGTGCCAGCAGTTACGGCGGGGCTGGAAACACCATATATTTT

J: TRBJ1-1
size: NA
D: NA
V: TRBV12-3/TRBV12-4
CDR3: CASSLKPPQGEAFF
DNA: TGTGCCAGCAGTTTAAAGCCGCCGCAGGGGGAAGCTTTCTTT

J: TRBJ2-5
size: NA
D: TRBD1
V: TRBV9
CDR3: CASSVGGTGGSETQYF
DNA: TGTGCCAGCAGCGTAGGAGGGACAGGGGGCTCAGAGACCCAGTACTTC

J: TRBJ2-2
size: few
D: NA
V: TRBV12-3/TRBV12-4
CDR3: CASSLSRSLGTGELFF
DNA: TGTGCCAGCAGTTTATCCAGATCCCTGGGCACCGGGGAGCTGTTTTTT

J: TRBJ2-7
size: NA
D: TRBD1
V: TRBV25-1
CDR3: CASSGGRDRFYEQYF
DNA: TGTGCCAGCAGCGGTGGCCGGGACAGATTCTACGAGCAGTACTTC

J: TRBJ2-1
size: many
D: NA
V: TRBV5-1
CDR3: CASSLAFNEQFF
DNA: TGCGCCAGCAGCTTGGCCTTTAATGAGCAGTTCTTC

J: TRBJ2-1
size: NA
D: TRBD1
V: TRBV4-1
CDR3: CASSPPPGGHRFSYNEQFF
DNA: TGCGCCAGCAGCCCTCCTCCAGGGGGCCATCGGTTCTCCTACAATGAGCAGTTCTTC

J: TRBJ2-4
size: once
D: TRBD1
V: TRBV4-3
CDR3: CASSQIGGPAKNIQYF
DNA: TGCGCCAGCAGCCAGATAGGGGGCCCAGCCAAAAACATTCAGTACTTC

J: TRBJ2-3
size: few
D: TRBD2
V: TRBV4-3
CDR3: CASSQGWSGGAETQYF
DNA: TGCGCCAGCAGCCAAGGCTGGAGCGGGGGGGCCGAAACGCAGTATTTT

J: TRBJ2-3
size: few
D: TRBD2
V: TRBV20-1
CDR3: CSATPAGVGTDTQYF
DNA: TGCAGTGCTACGCCAGCGGGAGTGGGTACAGATACGCAGTATTTT

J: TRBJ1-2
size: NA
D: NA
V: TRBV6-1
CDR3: CASCRGPAGDYGYTF
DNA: TGTGCCAGCTGTCGGGGCCCCGCGGGAGACTATGGCTACACCTTC

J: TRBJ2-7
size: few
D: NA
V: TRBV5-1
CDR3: CASSSISVGRSEQYF
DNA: TGCGCCAGCAGCTCGATCTCCGTCGGGAGAAGCGAGCAGTACTTC

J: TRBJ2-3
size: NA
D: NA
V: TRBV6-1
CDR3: CASSERNLPSTDTQYF
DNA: TGTGCCAGCAGTGAGCGGAACCTCCCTAGCACAGATACGCAGTATTTT

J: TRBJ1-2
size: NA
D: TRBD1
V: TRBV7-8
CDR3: CASSPRDRNYGYTF
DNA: TGTGCCAGCAGCCCACGGGACAGGAACTATGGCTACACCTTC

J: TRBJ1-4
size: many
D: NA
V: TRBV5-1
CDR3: CASSFQPGEKLFF
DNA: TGCGCCAGCAGCTTTCAGCCAGGCGAAAAACTGTTTTTT

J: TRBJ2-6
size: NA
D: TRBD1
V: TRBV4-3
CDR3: CASSQTDRGPSHSGANVLTF
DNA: TGCGCCAGCAGCCAAACAGACAGGGGACCGAGCCACTCTGGGGCCAACGTCCTGACTTTC

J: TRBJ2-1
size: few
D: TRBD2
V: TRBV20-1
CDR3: CSASRAGGWSYNEQFF
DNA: TGCAGTGCTAGTCGGGCGGGAGGATGGTCCTACAATGAGCAGTTCTTC

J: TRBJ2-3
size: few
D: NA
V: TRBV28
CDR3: CASIPTGTSTDTQYF
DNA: TGTGCCAGCATCCCGACAGGAACTAGCACAGATACGCAGTATTTT

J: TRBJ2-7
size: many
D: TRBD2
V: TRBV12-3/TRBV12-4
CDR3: CASSLGLGSYEQYF
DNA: TGTGCCAGCAGTTTGGGACTAGGGTCCTACGAGCAGTACTTC

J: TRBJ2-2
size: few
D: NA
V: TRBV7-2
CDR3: CASSPWSGPSGELFF
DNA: TGTGCCAGCAGCCCATGGTCCGGTCCTTCCGGGGAGCTGTTTTTT

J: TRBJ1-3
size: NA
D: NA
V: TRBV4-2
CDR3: CASSQERQIGNTIYF
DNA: TGTGCCAGCAGCCAAGAAAGACAGATTGGAAACACCATATATTTT

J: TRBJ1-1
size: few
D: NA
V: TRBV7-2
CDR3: CASSLESGVRPEAFF
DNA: TGTGCCAGCAGCTTAGAGTCAGGGGTTCGGCCTGAAGCTTTCTTT

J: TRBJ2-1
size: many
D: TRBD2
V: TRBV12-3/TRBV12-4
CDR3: CASRRGVNNEQFF
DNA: TGTGCCAGCAGGCGGGGGGTAAACAATGAGCAGTTCTTC

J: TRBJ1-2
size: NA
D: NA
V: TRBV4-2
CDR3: CASSQDTRVGTNYGYTF
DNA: TGTGCCAGCAGCCAAGATACCAGGGTCGGGACTAACTATGGCTACACCTTC

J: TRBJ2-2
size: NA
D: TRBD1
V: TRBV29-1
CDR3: CSARGQGDGELFF
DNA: TGCAGCGCCCGGGGACAGGGGGACGGGGAGCTGTTTTTT

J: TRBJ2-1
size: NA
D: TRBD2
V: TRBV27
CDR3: CASSLASGRPEQFF
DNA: TGTGCCAGCAGTTTAGCTAGCGGGAGGCCCGAACAGTTCTTC

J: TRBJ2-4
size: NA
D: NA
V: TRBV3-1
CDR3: CASSHRAAKNIQYF
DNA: TGTGCCAGCAGCCACAGGGCAGCCAAAAACATTCAGTACTTC